This T cell receptor (beta chain) stems from a study of cytomegalovirus exposure and HLA in healthy donors. Study as a whole: The same platform used for the approximately 670 first-cohort repertoires was also used for the 100 to 150 validation repertoires, as a later analysis reported. Study findings and constraints: It was found in a later analysis that first-cohort TCR clusters tended to co-occur in the 100 to 150 validation repertoires. It was reportedly the case that the classifier diagnosed cytomegalovirus status with high specificity and sensitivity.

Of note for this clone: The antigen is unknown.

The germline CDR1 and CDR2 sequences are MNHEY and SVGAGI. This CDR3 has 14 residues. TCRdb keeps only in-frame clones here, not all; method: immunoSEQ multiplex PCR. The sample consists of over 100,000 clones, 85% to 90% of them appearing once. The specimen was PBMCs. This receptor was taken from a woman aged 18-29 years in good health and CMV-seronegative. The V gene is TRBV6-5, the J gene TRBJ2-5; the D gene is possibly TRBD2 (6 bases). With the DNA end fitting TRBJ2-7 better, the J assignment may be wrong. The DNA of the CDR3 is TGTGCCAGCGCCCGAGGGACTCCTTTGTACGAGCAGTACTTC. Translation: CASARGTPLYEQYF.